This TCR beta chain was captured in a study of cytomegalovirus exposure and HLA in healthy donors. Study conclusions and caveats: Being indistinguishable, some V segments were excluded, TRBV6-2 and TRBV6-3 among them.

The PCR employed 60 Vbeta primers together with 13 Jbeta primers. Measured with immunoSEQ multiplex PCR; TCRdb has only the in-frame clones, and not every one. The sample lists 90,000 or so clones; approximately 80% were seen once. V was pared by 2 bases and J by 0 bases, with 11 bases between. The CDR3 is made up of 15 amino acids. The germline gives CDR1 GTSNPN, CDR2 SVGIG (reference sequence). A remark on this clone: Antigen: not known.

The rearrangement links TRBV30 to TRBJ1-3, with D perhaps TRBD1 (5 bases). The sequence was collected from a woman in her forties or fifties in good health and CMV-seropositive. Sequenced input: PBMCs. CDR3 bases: TGTGCCTGGAGTCGGGACTCCGGCTCTGGAAACACCATATATTTT. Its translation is CAWSRDSGSGNTIYF.